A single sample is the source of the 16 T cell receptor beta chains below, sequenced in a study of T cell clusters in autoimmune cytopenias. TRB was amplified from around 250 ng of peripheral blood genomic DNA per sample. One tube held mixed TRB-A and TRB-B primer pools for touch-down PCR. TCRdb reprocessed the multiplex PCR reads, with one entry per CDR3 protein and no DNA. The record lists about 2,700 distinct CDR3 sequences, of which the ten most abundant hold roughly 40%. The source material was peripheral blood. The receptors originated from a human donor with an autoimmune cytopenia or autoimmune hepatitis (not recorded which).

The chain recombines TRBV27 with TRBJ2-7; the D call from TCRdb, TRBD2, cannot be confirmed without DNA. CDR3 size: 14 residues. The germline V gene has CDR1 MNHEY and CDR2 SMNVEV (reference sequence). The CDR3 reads CASSKRGSSYEQYF.

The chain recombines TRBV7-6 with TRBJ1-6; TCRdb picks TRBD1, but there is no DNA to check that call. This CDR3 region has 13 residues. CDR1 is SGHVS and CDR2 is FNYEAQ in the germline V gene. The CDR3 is CASSSVGGSPLHF.

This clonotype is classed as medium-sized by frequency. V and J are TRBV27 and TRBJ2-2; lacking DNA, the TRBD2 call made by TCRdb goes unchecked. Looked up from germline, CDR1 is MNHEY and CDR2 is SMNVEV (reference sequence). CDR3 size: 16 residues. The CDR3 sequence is CASSSRSGKNTGELFF.

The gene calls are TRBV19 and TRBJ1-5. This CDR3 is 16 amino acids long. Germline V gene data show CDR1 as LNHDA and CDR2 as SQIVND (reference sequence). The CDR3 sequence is CASSTWRGYSNQPQHF.

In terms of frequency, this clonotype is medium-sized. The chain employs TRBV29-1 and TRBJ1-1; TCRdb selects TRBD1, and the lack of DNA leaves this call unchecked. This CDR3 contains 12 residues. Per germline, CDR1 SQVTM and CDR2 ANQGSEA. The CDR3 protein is CSVEGGYTEAFF. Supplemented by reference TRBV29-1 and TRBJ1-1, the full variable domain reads SAVISQKPSRDICQRGTSLTIQCQVDSQVTMMFWYRQQPGQSLTLIATANQGSEATYESGFVIDKFPISRPNLTFSTLTVSNMSPEDSSIYLCSVEGGYTEAFFGQGTRLTVV.

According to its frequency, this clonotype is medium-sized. CDR3 amino acids: CASSYPGDEQFF. This chain joins TRBV6-5 and TRBJ2-1. The length of the CDR3 is 12 residues. Germline CDR1 and CDR2: MNHEY and SVGAGI.

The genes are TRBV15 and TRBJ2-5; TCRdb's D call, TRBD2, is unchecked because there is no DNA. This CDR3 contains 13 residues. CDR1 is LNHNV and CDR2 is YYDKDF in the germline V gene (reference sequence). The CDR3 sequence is CATSHLAPETQYF.

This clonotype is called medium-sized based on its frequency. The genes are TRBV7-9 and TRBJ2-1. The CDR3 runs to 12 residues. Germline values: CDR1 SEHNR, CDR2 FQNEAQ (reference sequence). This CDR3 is CASSIRSNEQFF.

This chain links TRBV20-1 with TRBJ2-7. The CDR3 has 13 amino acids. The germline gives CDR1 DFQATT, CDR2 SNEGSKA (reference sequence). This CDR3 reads CSAHSGDPYEQYF.

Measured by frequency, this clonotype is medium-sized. This chain's CDR3 is CASSFLGQGDSYEQYF. The chain is built from TRBV27 and TRBJ2-7; the TCRdb D gene call, TRBD1, has no DNA to confirm it. This CDR3 has 16 residues. Germline V gives CDR1 MNHEY, CDR2 SMNVEV (reference sequence).

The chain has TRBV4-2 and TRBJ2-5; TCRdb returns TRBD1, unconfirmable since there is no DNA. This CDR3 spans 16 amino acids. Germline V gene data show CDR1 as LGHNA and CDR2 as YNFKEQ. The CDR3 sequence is CASSDPRAGGQETQYF.

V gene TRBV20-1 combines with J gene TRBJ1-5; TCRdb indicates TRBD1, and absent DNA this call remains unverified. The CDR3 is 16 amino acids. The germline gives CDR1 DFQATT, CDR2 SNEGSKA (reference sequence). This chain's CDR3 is CSARVNRGQGNQPQHF.

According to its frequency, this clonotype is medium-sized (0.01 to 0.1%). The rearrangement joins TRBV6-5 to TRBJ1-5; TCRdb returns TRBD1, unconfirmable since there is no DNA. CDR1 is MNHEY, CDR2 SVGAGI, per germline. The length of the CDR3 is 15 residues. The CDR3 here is CASSMTGGSNQPQHF.

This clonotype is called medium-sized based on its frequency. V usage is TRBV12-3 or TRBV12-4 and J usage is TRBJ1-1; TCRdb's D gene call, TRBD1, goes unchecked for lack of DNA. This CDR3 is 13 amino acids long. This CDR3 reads CASSRAGGPEAFF.

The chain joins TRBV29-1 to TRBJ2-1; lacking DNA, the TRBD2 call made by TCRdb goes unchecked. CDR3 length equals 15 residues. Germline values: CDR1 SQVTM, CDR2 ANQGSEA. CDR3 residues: CSVEGAGQRPYEQYF.

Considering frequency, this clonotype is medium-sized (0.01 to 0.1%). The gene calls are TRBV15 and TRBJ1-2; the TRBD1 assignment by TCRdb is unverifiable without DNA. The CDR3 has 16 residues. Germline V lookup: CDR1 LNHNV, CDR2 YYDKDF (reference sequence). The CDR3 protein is CATSIPFLRQGGGYTF.